Below, 19 T cell receptor beta chains from the same sample are listed, as sequenced in a study of T-cell reconstitution after alpha-beta-depleted transplantation in children. TCRbeta library construction was performed incorporating unique molecular identifiers. MiXCR, run by TCRdb on the PCR reads, gives a single entry per CDR3 protein. The sample includes around 960,000 distinct CDR3 sequences, around 30% of them seen just once. The sequenced sample was PBMCs, mostly from graft donor cells, obtained 360 days after TCRalphabeta/CD19-depleted stem cell transplant. The receptors were gathered from a boy in the first two years of life who had a stem cell transplant for SCID, so the T cells may come from the graft donor.

There are many counts of this clonotype. The V gene is TRBV20-1, the J gene TRBJ2-5; TRBD2 matches 8 bases. The CDR3 runs 14 residues. V lost 5 bases to trimming and J lost 6 bases; unmatched junction nucleotides: 11. Germline CDR1 DFQATT, CDR2 SNEGSKA (reference sequence). The CDR3 sequence: CSAPFLGGAKTQYF. CDR3 sequence (DNA): TGCAGTGCTCCTTTTCTCGGGGGGGCGAAGACCCAGTACTTC.

The chain is built from TRBV11-2 and TRBJ2-2; TRBD1 matches 7 bases. The germline CDR1 and CDR2 sequences are SGHAT and FQNNGV. V lost 3 bases to trimming and J lost 3 bases; unmatched junction nucleotides: 7. This CDR3 contains 16 residues. The CDR3 sequence is CASSLNTGVDTGELFF. In DNA form, the CDR3 reads TGTGCCAGCAGCTTGAACACAGGGGTTGACACCGGGGAGCTGTTTTTT.

The DNA of the CDR3 is TGTGCCAGCAGACGACAGGGAGGGAATCAGCCCCAGCATTTT. This encodes CASRRQGGNQPQHF. The rearrangement joins TRBV12-3 or TRBV12-4 to TRBJ1-5; 7 bases map to TRBD1. This CDR3 spans 14 amino acids. With V trimmed by 6 bases and J by 4 bases, 6 bases remained unmatched.

V is TRBV27 and J is TRBJ1-1; TRBD1 might be the D (5 bases). Trimming took 6 bases from V and 8 from J, leaving 22 bases between them. The germline gives CDR1 MNHEY, CDR2 SMNVEV (reference sequence). The CDR3 has 15 amino acids. The CDR3 loop reads CASRGTGIPLSEAFF. DNA for the CDR3: TGTGCCAGCAGGGGGACGGGGATCCCTCTGTCGGAAGCTTTCTTT.

This clonotype has more than one count but fewer than ten. The chain couples TRBV2 to TRBJ1-5; the D is unclear. CDR1 is SNHLY, CDR2 FYNNEI, per germline. V shed 6 bases and J shed 4 bases, with 19 bases lying between them. The CDR3 sequence is 16 residues long. This chain's CDR3 is CASRVGRNSRNQPQHF. The CDR3 nucleotides read TGTGCCAGCAGGGTAGGACGCAACTCTAGAAATCAGCCCCAGCATTTT.

The chain has TRBV7-3 and TRBJ2-2; D gene unclear. The CDR3 consists of 16 residues. Germline lookup yields CDR1 SGHTA and CDR2 FQGTGA. V dropped 2 bases and J dropped 5 bases, with 15 bases sitting between them. The CDR3 DNA reads as TGTGCCAGCAGCTTATGGGGTCTGGATAGGACCGGGGAGCTGTTTTTT. This encodes CASSLWGLDRTGELFF.

This clonotype was found a few times. V is TRBV6-1 and J is TRBJ2-1; 7 positions match TRBD1. Germline CDR1 MNHNS, CDR2 SASEGT. The CDR3 covers 15 residues. Trimming took 6 bases from V and 2 from J; bases not matched to a gene: 7. The CDR3 bases are TGTGCCAGCAGGATCGACAGGGCAGCCTACAATGAGCAGTTCTTC. This codes for CASRIDRAAYNEQFF.

The sample holds a few counts of this clonotype. The J gene is TRBJ2-2, the V gene TRBV20-1; TRBD2 matches at 13 bases. With V trimmed by 5 bases and J by 4 bases, 4 bases remained unmatched. The germline V gene encodes CDR1 DFQATT and CDR2 SNEGSKA (reference sequence). CDR3 size: 15 residues. The CDR3 here is CSAPGLAGATGELFF. CDR3 DNA sequence: TGCAGTGCTCCCGGACTAGCGGGGGCCACCGGGGAGCTGTTTTTT.

A few counts support this clonotype. V and J are TRBV10-3 and TRBJ1-4, with D possibly TRBD1 on 6 matching bases. In germline, CDR1 is ENHRY, CDR2 SYGVKD. The CDR3 spans 13 residues. Trimming shortened V by 10 bases and J by 8 bases, and 17 bases separated the two germline ends. The CDR3 DNA reads as TGTGCCACGACAGGCCTCCAGGGAGAAAAACTGTTTTTT. Encoded protein: CATTGLQGEKLFF.

This clonotype was seen a handful of times. This chain links TRBV20-1 with TRBJ2-1; 10 bases line up with TRBD2. V lost 3 bases, J lost 7 bases, and 6 bases stayed unmatched. The V gene's germline CDR1 is DFQATT and CDR2 SNEGSKA (reference sequence). There are 14 residues in the CDR3. The CDR3 DNA reads as TGCAGTGCTAGGGTACTAGCGGGAAGAAATGAGCAGTTCTTC. The encoded protein is CSARVLAGRNEQFF.

This chain uses TRBV18 with TRBJ2-1; TRBD2 matches 13 bases. Losses at the gene ends were 6 bases for V and 6 bases for J; bases not matched to a gene: 11. Germline V CDR1 and CDR2: KGHSH, LQKENI. CDR3 length equals 17 residues. The CDR3 DNA reads TGTGCCAGCTCCCTCACTAGCGGGGGGGAACTCGCCAATGAGCAGTTCTTC. It specifies CASSLTSGGELANEQFF.

This clonotype was found a few times. The J gene is TRBJ2-3, the V gene TRBV5-1; D is uncertain. V was cut by 4 bases and J by 2 bases, with 11 bases left in between. The CDR3 is 14 residues long. Germline CDR1 reads SGHRS; CDR2 reads YFSETQ. This chain's CDR3 is CASSVQVVTDTQYF. CDR3 coding DNA: TGCGCCAGCAGCGTGCAGGTTGTCACAGATACGCAGTATTTT.

The chain couples TRBV6-1 to TRBJ2-1, with D perhaps TRBD1 (5 bases). Germline CDR1 MNHNS, CDR2 SASEGT. The CDR3 sequence is 16 residues long. The V end lost 6 bases, the J end lost 7 bases, and 22 bases lay between the germline ends. The CDR3 loop reads CASRSDPPGIPNEQFF. The CDR3 nucleotides are TGTGCCAGCAGATCCGACCCCCCAGGGATCCCAAATGAGCAGTTCTTC.

In its sample, this clonotype was seen a few times. The chain recombines TRBV15 with TRBJ1-3; maybe TRBD1 (5 bases). Germline CDR1 LNHNV, CDR2 YYDKDF (reference sequence). Trimming removed 0 bases from V and 1 base from J, with 7 bases in between. The CDR3 is 15 amino acids. The CDR3 region has the DNA TGTGCCACCAGCAGAGACAGGGTATCTGGAAACACCATATATTTT. Translated: CATSRDRVSGNTIYF.

This clonotype was observed a few times. The gene calls are TRBV4-2 and TRBJ2-1; D perhaps matches TRBD2 (5 bases). Germline V gene sequence: CDR1 LGHNA, CDR2 YNFKEQ. V gave up 0 bases and J gave up 3 bases, with 12 bases separating them. The CDR3 consists of 16 residues. CDR3 sequence reads: CASSQEGAAGYNEQFF. For the CDR3, the DNA is TGTGCCAGCAGCCAAGAGGGAGCCGCGGGCTACAATGAGCAGTTCTTC.

The gene calls are TRBV5-1 and TRBJ1-2; D possibly corresponds to TRBD1 (5 bases). The CDR3 runs 15 residues. CDR1 SGHRS and CDR2 YFSETQ come from the germline V gene. V gave up 3 bases and J gave up 1 base, with 13 bases separating them. The CDR3 protein is CASSWGDVNNYGYTF. CDR3 sequence (DNA): TGCGCCAGCAGCTGGGGGGACGTTAATAACTATGGCTACACCTTC. Looking up the rest from reference TRBV5-1 and TRBJ1-2 gives the full variable domain: KAGVTQTPRYLIKTRGQQVTLSCSPISGHRSVSWYQQTPGQGLQFLFEYFSETQRNKGNFPGRFSGRQFSNSRSEMNVSTLELGDSALYLCASSWGDVNNYGYTFGSGTRLTVV.

The rearrangement uses TRBV7-9 and TRBJ2-1; D may match TRBD1 or TRBD2 (6 bases each). Germline CDR1 SEHNR, CDR2 FQNEAQ (reference sequence). Trimming removed 5 bases from V and 4 bases from J, with 12 bases in between. The length of the CDR3 is 14 residues. This CDR3 is CASSPGEEYNEQFF. CDR3 DNA: TGTGCCAGCAGCCCAGGGGAGGAATACAATGAGCAGTTCTTC.

This clonotype has just a few counts. The V and J genes are TRBV18 and TRBJ2-6, with D uncertain. The germline V and J ends were trimmed by 3 bases and 0 bases, with 6 bases remaining between them. Germline CDR1 is KGHSH and CDR2 is LQKENI. The CDR3 sequence is 15 residues long. As DNA, the CDR3 is TGTGCCAGCTCACCTCGCACCTCTGGGGCCAACGTCCTGACTTTC. The encoded protein is CASSPRTSGANVLTF.

This chain connects TRBV5-1 to TRBJ2-1; 8 bases align to TRBD1. V gave up 1 base and J gave up 4 bases; unmatched junction bases: 10. Germline-derived CDR1 and CDR2 are SGHRS and YFSETQ. The CDR3 is made up of 17 amino acids. The CDR3 region has the DNA TGCGCCAGCAGCTTGAGGGGTCGGGACAGGCCGTACAATGAGCAGTTCTTC. Protein: CASSLRGRDRPYNEQFF.